The 25 T cell receptor beta chains presented below share a single source sample, sequenced in a study of blood T cells in healthy people across ages. Through a sample-barcoded 5' primer and a J-beta primer mix, a second PCR was run for roughly 7 to 11 cycles. Via MiXCR, TCRdb re-called the 5' RACE reads, giving one row per CDR3 protein. The sample lists around 1,000,000 distinct CDR3 sequences, under 30% occurring once. This sample also belongs to another study, concerning T cells of mothers and their children.

Sequenced material: blood. The receptors shown here come from a girl between 2 and 10 years old in good health.

Only a few counts were recorded for this clonotype. The rearrangement uses TRBV6-1 and TRBJ1-5; 7 nucleotides align to TRBD1. The ends lost 4 bases at V and 9 bases at J; junction bases unmatched: 18. Germline V gene lookup returns CDR1 MNHNS and CDR2 SASEGT. The CDR3 is 17 amino acids. The CDR3 loop is CASSARPWTGRGRPQHF. CDR3 sequence (DNA): TGTGCCAGCAGTGCCCGGCCCTGGACAGGCCGTGGTCGGCCCCAGCATTTT.

This clonotype came up many times. This could be a read error, since a much larger clone is one nucleotide away. The CDR3 reads CASRPTGNTEAFF. In DNA, the CDR3 is TGTGCCAGCAGGCCGACAGGGAACACTGAAGCTTTCTTT. This chain connects TRBV5-5 to TRBJ1-1, with D possibly being TRBD1 (6 bases). The V end lost 5 bases, the J end lost 1 base, and 9 bases lay between the germline ends. In germline, CDR1 is SGHKS, CDR2 YYEKEE (reference sequence). The CDR3 totals 13 residues.

The chain has TRBV2 and TRBJ1-1; no definite D call. This CDR3 comprises 12 residues. V gave up 8 bases and J gave up 7 bases, with 14 bases separating them. The germline CDR1 and CDR2 sequences are SNHLY and FYNNEI. The CDR3 sequence: CASGGAGREAFF. CDR3 nucleotides: TGTGCCAGCGGTGGAGCCGGGCGTGAAGCTTTCTTT. The whole variable domain, filled in from reference TRBV2 and TRBJ1-1, reads EPEVTQTPSHQVTQMGQEVILRCVPISNHLYFYWYRQILGQKVEFLVSFYNNEISEKSEIFDDQFSVERPDGSNFTLKIRSTKLEDSAMYFCASGGAGREAFFGQGTRLTVV.

The table lists this clonotype with a count of one. The junction departs from the called germline gene at one end, perhaps through a read error. J is TRBJ1-3 and V is TRBV10-3; D is unclear. The CDR3 sequence is 11 residues long. The germline V gene encodes CDR1 ENHRY and CDR2 SYGVKD. DNA for the CDR3: TGTGCCGTCAGTGAAGGGAGGGCCCGTAATTTT. It yields the protein CAVSEGRARNF.

This clonotype was seen more than once but under ten times. This chain connects TRBV4-2 to TRBJ1-2; TRBD1 aligns across 7 bases. The germline V gene encodes CDR1 LGHNA and CDR2 YNFKEQ. V dropped 0 bases and J dropped 5; count of bases not matched to a gene: 9. CDR3 length equals 16 residues. The chain's CDR3 is CASSQDREGAGYGYTF. In nucleotides, the CDR3 is TGTGCCAGCAGCCAAGATCGGGAGGGGGCAGGGTATGGCTACACCTTC.

This clonotype appeared a few times. The V gene is TRBV20-1, the J gene TRBJ2-3; D is perhaps TRBD2 (6 bases). Trimming took off 3 bases at V and 4 bases at J, with 14 bases between the two ends. The CDR3 length is 14 residues. Germline CDR1 DFQATT, CDR2 SNEGSKA (reference sequence). The CDR3 nucleotides are TGCAGTGCTAGGGGGCGGGACGCGGCAGATACGCAGTATTTT. This translates into CSARGRDAADTQYF.

A few counts support this clonotype. This chain links TRBV28 with TRBJ2-5, with D possibly being TRBD2 (6 bases). Germline V CDR1 and CDR2: MDHEN, SYDVKM. The CDR3 consists of 14 residues. V was pared by 6 bases and J by 2 bases, with 13 bases between. CDR3 loop: CASSGPGLQETQYF. The CDR3, as DNA: TGTGCCAGCAGCGGCCCAGGACTACAAGAGACCCAGTACTTC. Complete variable domain (other parts from reference TRBV28 and TRBJ2-5): DVKVTQSSRYLVKRTGEKVFLECVQDMDHENMFWYRQDPGLGLRLIYFSYDVKMKEKGDIPEGYSVSREKKERFSLILESASTNQTSMYLCASSGPGLQETQYFGPGTRLLVL.

This clonotype came up a few times. The chain recombines TRBV12-3 or TRBV12-4 with TRBJ2-7; D is undetermined. The CDR3 consists of 14 residues. V gave up 0 bases and J gave up 6 bases, with 12 bases separating them. CDR3: CASSLAVQPSEQYF. CDR3 DNA: TGTGCCAGCAGTTTAGCAGTGCAGCCTTCCGAGCAGTACTTC.

The table lists this clonotype with many counts. The chain couples TRBV6-5 to TRBJ2-1; 10 nucleotides line up with TRBD1. Germline loops: CDR1 MNHEY, CDR2 SVGAGI. The junction had 5 bases not matched to a gene; V was cut back by 2 bases and J by 7 bases. There are 15 residues in the CDR3. The chain's CDR3 is CASSYGGQGWNEQFF. DNA of the CDR3: TGTGCCAGCAGTTACGGGGGACAGGGGTGGAATGAGCAGTTCTTC.

The chain carries TRBV5-1 and TRBJ2-5; D ambiguous. The J call is in doubt because the DNA end fits TRBJ2-7 better. CDR1 is SGHRS and CDR2 is YFSETQ in the germline V gene. CDR3 length: 15 amino acids. The CDR3 reads CASKGGPQNDYEQYF. The CDR3 bases are TGCGCCAGCAAGGGCGGACCCCAGAACGACTACGAGCAGTACTTC.

The chain has TRBV7-9 and TRBJ1-2; 7 bases are shared with TRBD1. V dropped 8 bases and J dropped 4; count of bases not matched to a gene: 10. This CDR3 is 14 amino acids long. CDR1 and CDR2 (germline): SEHNR, FQNEAQ (reference sequence). CDR3 sequence reads: CASSLGTDLYGYTF. Written as DNA, the CDR3 is TGTGCCAGCTCCCTAGGGACAGACCTCTATGGCTACACCTTC.

The chain has TRBV7-2 and TRBJ2-3; D ambiguous. The germline CDR1 and CDR2 sequences are SGHTA and FQGNSA. V was trimmed by 2 bases and J by 6 bases, leaving 15 bases between them. CDR3 size: 15 residues. CDR3: CASSLQQQVVDTQYF. The CDR3 DNA reads as TGTGCCAGCAGCTTACAACAGCAAGTCGTGGATACGCAGTATTTT.

This clonotype was detected a few times. The V gene is TRBV27, the J gene TRBJ2-7; D unresolved. CDR1 and CDR2 from the germline V gene are MNHEY and SMNVEV (reference sequence). Trimming shortened V by 0 bases and J by 2 bases, and 17 bases separated the two germline ends. The CDR3 extends over 17 amino acids. The CDR3 reads CASSLSGLPRETYEQYF. Written as DNA, the CDR3 is TGTGCCAGCAGTTTATCCGGCCTACCAAGGGAAACCTACGAGCAGTACTTC.

The chain employs TRBV4-3 and TRBJ1-1; perhaps TRBD1 as D (5 bases). This CDR3 is 17 amino acids long. The V and J ends lost 0 bases and 1 base respectively, with 15 bases between them. The germline V gene encodes CDR1 LGHNA and CDR2 YSLEER. The CDR3 DNA follows: TGCGCCAGCAGCCAAGATCTGGCTCTTGGGGGGAACACTGAAGCTTTCTTT. Translating gives CASSQDLALGGNTEAFF.

CDR3: CASSPLREKIEQYF. The CDR3, as DNA: TGTGCCAGCAGCCCTTTGCGGGAGAAGATAGAGCAGTACTTC. V gene TRBV7-2 combines with J gene TRBJ2-7, with TRBD2 matching over 7 bases. The trim removed 5 bases at V and 7 bases at J, leaving 11 bases unmatched. The length of the CDR3 is 14 residues. CDR1 is SGHTA, CDR2 FQGNSA, per germline.

The chain recombines TRBV24-1 with TRBJ1-5; D remains ambiguous. This CDR3 comprises 13 residues. V lost 7 bases to trimming and J lost 9 bases, with 15 bases between them. Per germline, CDR1 KGHDR and CDR2 SFDVKD. CDR3 region: CATRYPYDRPQHF. DNA of the CDR3: TGTGCCACCAGGTACCCCTATGATCGGCCCCAGCATTTT.

This clonotype was picked up a small number of times. The chain joins TRBV28 to TRBJ2-1; no clear D. With 4 bases removed from V and 3 bases from J, the gap between germline ends came to 7 bases. The germline CDR1 and CDR2 sequences are MDHEN and SYDVKM. The CDR3 length is 13 residues. The CDR3 reads CASSSKGYNEQFF. The CDR3 DNA reads as TGTGCCAGCAGTTCTAAGGGCTACAATGAGCAGTTCTTC.

The chain links TRBV5-6 to TRBJ2-7; 8 bases are a match to TRBD1. Germline CDR1 and CDR2: SGHDT and YYEEEE. The V and J ends lost 4 bases and 7 bases, in that order; junction bases with no gene match: 13. CDR3 size: 15 residues. The CDR3 nucleotides are TGTGCCAGCAGCAAATTGGACAGGGACCAGGGGGAGCAGTACTTC. Amino acids: CASSKLDRDQGEQYF.

The CDR3 nucleotides are TGTGCCCTCCAGAAGGCCAGGGTTACAGATACGCAGTATTTT. Translation: CALQKARVTDTQYF. The rearrangement links TRBV6-2 or TRBV6-3 to TRBJ2-3; perhaps TRBD1 as D (5 bases). Per the germline V gene, CDR1 is MNHEY and CDR2 is SVGEGT. V dropped 11 bases and J dropped 3 bases, with 18 bases sitting between them. The CDR3 length is 14 residues.

As concerns this clonotype: One end of the junction is discordant with germline, which a read error may explain. The V gene is TRBV5-6, the J gene TRBJ1-1, with D tentatively TRBD1 (6 bases). There are 17 residues in the CDR3. CDR1 is SGHDT, CDR2 YYEEEE, per germline. The CDR3 sequence is CASSLGGGLATGTEPFF. The CDR3 DNA sequence: TGTGCCAGCAGCTTAGGAGGGGGGCTTGCCACTGGGACTGAACCTTTCTTT.

This sequence joins TRBV20-1 and TRBJ2-3, with D possibly being TRBD2 (5 bases). This CDR3 region has 14 residues. Germline CDR1 is DFQATT and CDR2 is SNEGSKA (reference sequence). Trimming took off 7 bases at V and 9 bases at J, with 23 bases between the two ends. CDR3 loop: CSGTPLGRERTQYF. In nucleotides, the CDR3 is TGCAGTGGCACGCCACTCGGAAGGGAGAGGACGCAGTATTTT.

The table lists this clonotype with many counts. The chain recombines TRBV7-2 with TRBJ2-5; 10 nucleotides line up with TRBD2. CDR1 and CDR2 from the germline V gene are SGHTA and FQGNSA. V lost 4 bases, J lost 7 bases, and 6 bases stayed unmatched. This CDR3 is built from 14 residues. CDR3 sequence reads: CASSSLAGEGTQYF. CDR3 DNA: TGTGCCAGCAGCTCCCTAGCGGGAGAAGGGACCCAGTACTTC.

V usage is TRBV7-6 and J usage is TRBJ2-1, with D tentatively TRBD1 or TRBD2 (5 bases each). Germline lookup yields CDR1 SGHVS and CDR2 FNYEAQ. Trimming shortened V by 2 bases and J by 5 bases, and 19 bases separated the two germline ends. This CDR3 region has 17 residues. The CDR3 coding sequence is TGTGCCAGCAGCTTAACCCGGGACGGAGTAACCAACAATGAGCAGTTCTTC. It specifies CASSLTRDGVTNNEQFF. Combining the CDR3 with reference TRBV7-6 and TRBJ2-1 gives the whole variable domain GAGVSQSPRYKVTKRGQDVALRCDPISGHVSLYWYRQALGQGPEFLTYFNYEAQQDKSGLPNDRFSAERPEGSISTLTIQRTEQRDSAMYRCASSLTRDGVTNNEQFFGPGTRLTVL.

J is TRBJ1-3 and V is TRBV9; D is uncertain. The V end was cut by 0 bases, the J end by 0 bases, with 10 bases between. CDR1 and CDR2 (germline): SGDLS, YYNGEE. The CDR3 extends over 16 amino acids. The CDR3 region has the DNA TGTGCCAGCAGCGTAGCGAGCGATCCCTCTGGAAACACCATATATTTT. Its protein is CASSVASDPSGNTIYF.

This clonotype was seen at least ten times. CDR3 sequence reads: CASSSGRVSYNEQFF. CDR3 in DNA: TGTGCCAGCAGTAGCGGGAGAGTGTCCTACAATGAGCAGTTCTTC. The rearrangement links TRBV6-4 to TRBJ2-1; TRBD2 aligns across 8 bases. Germline values: CDR1 MRHNA, CDR2 SNTAGT. This CDR3 comprises 15 residues. The ends lost 5 bases at V and 1 base at J; junction bases unmatched: 4.